This note documents a single T cell receptor beta chain sequence. These data come from a study of control samples from healthy donors and cancer patients. This table comes from immunoSEQ multiplex PCR, and its TCRdb copy is limited to in-frame clones, with some not included. This sample's table reports 150,000 to 200,000 clones. J was trimmed by 0 bases and V by 5 bases; bases with no gene match: 4. Looked up from germline, CDR1 is SNHLY and CDR2 is FYNNEI. The CDR3 covers 15 residues. Sequencing was performed on blood. This TCR was recovered from a woman in her 30s in good health. V and J are TRBV2 and TRBJ1-3, with 7 bases that match TRBD1. CDR3 residues: CASSSGQTSGNTIYF. CDR3 DNA: TGTGCCAGCAGTTCGGGACAGACCTCTGGAAACACCATATATTTT.